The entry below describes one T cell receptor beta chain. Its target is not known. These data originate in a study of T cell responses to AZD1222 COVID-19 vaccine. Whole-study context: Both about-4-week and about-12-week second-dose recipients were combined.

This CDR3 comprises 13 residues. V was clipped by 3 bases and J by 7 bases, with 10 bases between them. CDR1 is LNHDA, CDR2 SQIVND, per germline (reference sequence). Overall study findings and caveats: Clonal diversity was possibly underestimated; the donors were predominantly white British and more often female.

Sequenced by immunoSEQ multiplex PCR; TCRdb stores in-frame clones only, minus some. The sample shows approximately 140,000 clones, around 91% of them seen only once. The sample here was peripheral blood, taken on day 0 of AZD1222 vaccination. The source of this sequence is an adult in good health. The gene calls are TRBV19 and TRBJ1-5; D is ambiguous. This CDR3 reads CASSMGREQPQHF. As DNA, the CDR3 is TGTGCCAGTAGTATGGGGAGGGAACAGCCCCAGCATTTT.